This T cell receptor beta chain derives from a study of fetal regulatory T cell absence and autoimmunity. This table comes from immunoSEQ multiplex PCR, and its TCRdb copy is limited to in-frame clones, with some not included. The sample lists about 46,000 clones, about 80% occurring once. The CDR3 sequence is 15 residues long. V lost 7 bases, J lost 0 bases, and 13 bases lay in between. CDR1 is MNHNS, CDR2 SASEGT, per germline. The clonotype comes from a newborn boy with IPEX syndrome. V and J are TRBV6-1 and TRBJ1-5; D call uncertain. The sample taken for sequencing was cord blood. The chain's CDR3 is CASIGWKDSNQPQHF. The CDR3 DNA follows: TGTGCCAGCATAGGTTGGAAGGATAGCAATCAGCCCCAGCATTTT.